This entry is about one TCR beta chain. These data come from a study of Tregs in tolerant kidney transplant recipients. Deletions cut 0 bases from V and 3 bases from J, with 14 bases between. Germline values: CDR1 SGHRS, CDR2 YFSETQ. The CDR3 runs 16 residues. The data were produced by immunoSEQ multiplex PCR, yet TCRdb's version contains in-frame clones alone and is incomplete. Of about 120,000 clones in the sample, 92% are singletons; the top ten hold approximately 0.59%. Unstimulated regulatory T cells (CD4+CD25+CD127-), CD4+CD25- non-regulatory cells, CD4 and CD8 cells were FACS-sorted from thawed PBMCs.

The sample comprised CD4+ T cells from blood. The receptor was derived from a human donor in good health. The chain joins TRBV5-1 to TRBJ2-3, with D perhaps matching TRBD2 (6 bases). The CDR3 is CASSLAASAITDTQYF. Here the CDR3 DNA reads TGCGCCAGCAGCTTGGCCGCTAGCGCGATAACAGATACGCAGTATTTT.